Following are 7 T cell receptor beta chains from one sample sequenced in a study of technical replicates of blood from a handful of donors. Assay: immunoSEQ multiplex PCR; the TCRdb copy retains only in-frame clones and omits some. Among 70,000 to 80,000 clones listed, 92% were seen once. Sequencing used T cells isolated from PBMCs. These receptors all stem from a human donor in good health.

This clone was detected a few times. The genes are TRBV13 and TRBJ1-1; D unclear. The CDR3 has 11 amino acids. Trimming stripped 7 bases from V and 3 bases from J, with 6 bases between. Germline V CDR1 and CDR2: PRHDT, FYEKMQ (reference sequence). CDR3 coding DNA: TGTGCCAGCACGTTTTACACTGAAGCTTTCTTT. Amino acids: CASTFYTEAFF.

This sequence joins TRBV5-6 and TRBJ2-1; D is undetermined. V lost 4 bases and J lost 6, with 11 bases in between. The CDR3 is 13 amino acids. Germline-derived CDR1 and CDR2 are SGHDT and YYEEEE. CDR3 sequence: CASSPGPVNEQFF. The CDR3 DNA follows: TGTGCCAGCAGCCCCGGTCCGGTCAATGAGCAGTTCTTC.

This clone was seen a handful of times. V gene TRBV2 combines with J gene TRBJ1-1; D call uncertain. Trimming shortened V by 3 bases and J by 8 bases, and 10 bases separated the two germline ends. The CDR3 loop spans 12 amino acids. Germline lookup yields CDR1 SNHLY and CDR2 FYNNEI. In DNA, the CDR3 is TGTGCCAGCAGTGAGGGAGGGTTAGAAGCTTTCTTT. It yields the protein CASSEGGLEAFF.

The genes are TRBV28 and TRBJ1-5, with a tentative D call TRBD1 (5 bases). The CDR3 spans 14 residues. Germline CDR1 is MDHEN and CDR2 is SYDVKM. Trimming cost V 2 bases and J 6 bases, with 11 bases left between them. CDR3 DNA: TGTGCCAGCAGTTTACGGGGGGGGGTTCAGCCCCAGCATTTT. Its protein is CASSLRGGVQPQHF.

The chain recombines TRBV6-5 with TRBJ1-3; D call uncertain. This CDR3 region has 15 residues. Germline CDR1 MNHEY, CDR2 SVGAGI. Trimming took off 2 bases at V and 0 bases at J, with 8 bases between the two ends. The CDR3 bases are TGTGCCAGCAGTTACGAGGGTCCCTCTGGAAACACCATATATTTT. It specifies CASSYEGPSGNTIYF.

As for this clone: Other nucleotide sequences in the sample specify the same CDR3. The chain has TRBV27 and TRBJ2-7, with TRBD1 as a possible D gene (5 bases). V lost 4 bases to trimming and J lost 5 bases, with 9 bases between them. The CDR3 consists of 12 residues. Germline V gene sequence: CDR1 MNHEY, CDR2 SMNVEV (reference sequence). CDR3 DNA: TGTGCCAGCAGTTCGCAGGGTAACGAGCAGTACTTC. This encodes CASSSQGNEQYF.

The rearrangement uses TRBV5-6 and TRBJ1-4, with TRBD1 matching over 10 bases. CDR3 length equals 15 residues. V dropped 1 base and J dropped 7; count of bases not matched to a gene: 4. Germline V gene data show CDR1 as SGHDT and CDR2 as YYEEEE. CDR3 nucleotide sequence: TGTGCCAGCAGCTTGATGACAGGGGGCATTGAAAAACTGTTTTTT. It encodes CASSLMTGGIEKLFF.